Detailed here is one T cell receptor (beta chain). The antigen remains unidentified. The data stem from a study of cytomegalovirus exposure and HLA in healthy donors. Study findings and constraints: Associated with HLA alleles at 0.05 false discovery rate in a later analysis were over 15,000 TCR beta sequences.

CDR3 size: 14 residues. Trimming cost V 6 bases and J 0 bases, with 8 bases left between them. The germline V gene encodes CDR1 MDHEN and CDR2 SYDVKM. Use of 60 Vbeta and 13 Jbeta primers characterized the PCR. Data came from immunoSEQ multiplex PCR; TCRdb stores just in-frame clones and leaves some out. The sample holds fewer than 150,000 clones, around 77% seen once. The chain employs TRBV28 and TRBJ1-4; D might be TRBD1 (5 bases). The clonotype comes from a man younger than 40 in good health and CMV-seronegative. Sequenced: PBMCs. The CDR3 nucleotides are TGTGCCAGCAGAGGACATCCAACTAATGAAAAACTGTTTTTT. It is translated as CASRGHPTNEKLFF.